The 16 T cell receptor beta chains reported below all come from one sample, sequenced in a study of T cell repertoires in cytomegalovirus infection. From the reads, TCRdb called clonotypes with MiXCR, one entry per CDR3 protein. The sample carries 200,000 to 250,000 distinct CDR3 sequences, less than 50% recorded once. Which antigens these TCRs recognize remains unknown. Here the sequenced sample was CD8+ T cells from cultured PBMCs, taken from culture after CMV antigen stimulation. The receptor set was obtained from a human donor in good health (CMV status not recorded). Some clones in this sample may be carry-over from other donors' samples.

The chain joins TRBV4-1 to TRBJ2-7; TRBD2 is a possible D gene (6 bases). This CDR3 has 14 amino acids. The V end lost 3 bases, the J end lost 4 bases, and 13 bases lay between the germline ends. CDR1 is MGHRA, CDR2 YSYEKL, per germline. The CDR3 nucleotides are TGCGCCAGCAGCCAGGGAGGCGGTTGGTACGAGCAGTACTTC. This translates into CASSQGGGWYEQYF.

Only a few counts were recorded for this clonotype. The chain combines TRBV11-2 with TRBJ2-2; 7 bases map to TRBD2. Per the germline V gene, CDR1 is SGHAT and CDR2 is FQNNGV. J was trimmed by 2 bases and V by 5 bases; bases with no gene match: 11. CDR3 length: 17 amino acids. The CDR3 region has the DNA TGTGCCAGCAGCCCTTGGCGGGGGACGGGAAACACCGGGGAGCTGTTTTTT. It codes for CASSPWRGTGNTGELFF.

This clonotype was seen at least ten times. The V gene is TRBV7-8, the J gene TRBJ1-6; D remains ambiguous. Germline V lookup: CDR1 SGHVS, CDR2 FQNEAQ. V was clipped by 5 bases and J by 7 bases, with 15 bases between them. The CDR3 loop spans 15 amino acids. CDR3 loop: CASSDWPLGNSPLHF. DNA for the CDR3: TGTGCCAGCAGCGACTGGCCCTTGGGGAATTCACCCCTCCACTTT.

Note on this clonotype: A junction boundary mismatches the germline segment, possibly from a read error. CDR3: CASRLGDVTPTGLGSFYTF. The CDR3, as DNA: TGTGCCAGCAGATTAGGGGACGTCACTCCGACAGGGTTGGGTAGTTTCTACACCTTC. This rearrangement joins TRBV7-2 to TRBJ1-2; 7 nucleotides agree with TRBD1. Germline assignment: CDR1 SGHTA and CDR2 FQGNSA. The length of the CDR3 is 19 residues.

V and J are TRBV6-8 and TRBJ2-6, with D hard to call. Looked up from germline, CDR1 is MNHGY and CDR2 is SAAAGT. V lost 6 bases to trimming and J lost 0 bases, with 9 bases between them. This CDR3 has 15 amino acids. The DNA of the CDR3 is TGTGCCAGCAGGGATGACGGCTCTGGGGCCAACGTCCTGACTTTC. Its translation: CASRDDGSGANVLTF.

In its sample, this clonotype was seen a few times. The chain links TRBV7-2 to TRBJ2-3; D gene uncertain. Deletions cut 2 bases from V and 6 bases from J, with 18 bases between. Germline CDR1 is SGHTA and CDR2 is FQGNSA. This CDR3 spans 16 amino acids. The CDR3 region has the DNA TGTGCCAGCAGCTTAAGGTTACAGTCCTTCGGGGATACGCAGTATTTT. Translation gives CASSLRLQSFGDTQYF.

The DNA for the CDR3 is TGTGCCAGCGGGGGTAGCGGGAGGGGAAAGACCCAGTACTTC. Protein: CASGGSGRGKTQYF. The chain joins TRBV6-1 to TRBJ2-5; 11 bases are shared with TRBD2. This CDR3 contains 14 residues. CDR1 MNHNS and CDR2 SASEGT come from the germline V gene. V was clipped by 8 bases and J by 6 bases; unmatched bases: 8.

This clonotype was seen repeatedly, ten times or more. The gene calls are TRBV5-1 and TRBJ2-7; the match to TRBD1 covers 8 bases. Trimming at V came to 4 bases and at J to 1 base, leaving 10 bases not matched to a gene. Germline values: CDR1 SGHRS, CDR2 YFSETQ. This CDR3 is 16 amino acids long. The CDR3 loop is CASSAYGTGYSYEQYF. The DNA for the CDR3 is TGCGCCAGCAGCGCCTATGGGACAGGTTATTCCTACGAGCAGTACTTC.

This clonotype was seen ten or more times. The rearrangement links TRBV7-8 to TRBJ1-6; D is unclear. V lost 1 base and J 6 bases, leaving 10 bases between the germline ends. This CDR3 spans 15 amino acids. Germline V gene lookup returns CDR1 SGHVS and CDR2 FQNEAQ. CDR3 bases: TGTGCCAGCAGCTTAGTCCCCGAGGGTAATTCACCCCTCCACTTT. It yields the protein CASSLVPEGNSPLHF. Full variable domain (rest looked up from reference TRBV7-8 and TRBJ1-6): GAGVSQSPRYKVAKRGQDVALRCDPISGHVSLFWYQQALGQGPEFLTYFQNEAQLDKSGLPSDRFFAERPEGSVSTLKIQRTQQEDSAVYLCASSLVPEGNSPLHFGNGTRLTVT.

The chain uses TRBV7-8 and TRBJ2-7; D is uncertain. Germline CDR1 and CDR2: SGHVS and FQNEAQ. This CDR3 comprises 12 residues. V dropped 0 bases and J dropped 3 bases, with 3 bases sitting between them. CDR3 nucleotide sequence: TGTGCCAGCAGCTTAGCAAACTACGAGCAGTACTTC. This sequence encodes CASSLANYEQYF.

Many counts were recorded for this clonotype. This chain links TRBV12-3 or TRBV12-4 with TRBJ1-1, with unresolved D. The ends were cut back, 4 bases at V and 1 base at J, with 7 bases in the middle. The CDR3 consists of 13 residues. The DNA of the CDR3 is TGTGCCAGCAGTTCGGACGGGAACACTGAAGCTTTCTTT. Amino acids: CASSSDGNTEAFF.

This clonotype has at least ten counts. The genes are TRBV7-8 and TRBJ2-7; weak D call: TRBD1 (5 bases). Germline lookup yields CDR1 SGHVS and CDR2 FQNEAQ. Trimming left V 5 bases short and J 3 bases short, with 14 bases between. The CDR3 extends over 14 amino acids. The CDR3 here is CASSRTGSFYEQYF. The CDR3 DNA is TGTGCCAGCAGCCGAACAGGCAGTTTCTACGAGCAGTACTTC.

This clonotype has only a few counts. The chain employs TRBV11-2 and TRBJ2-1, with no clear D. The V gene's germline CDR1 is SGHAT and CDR2 FQNNGV. Trimming took 4 bases from V and 6 from J, leaving 19 bases between them. CDR3 size: 16 residues. CDR3 region: CASSSHKWPTGNEQFF. CDR3 bases: TGTGCCAGCAGCTCCCATAAATGGCCGACCGGCAATGAGCAGTTCTTC.

On this clonotype: The junction differs from germline at one of its ends, possibly a read error. V is TRBV7-6 and J is TRBJ2-3, with D hard to call. This CDR3 comprises 15 residues. Germline values: CDR1 SGHVS, CDR2 FNYEAQ. The DNA of the CDR3 is TGTGCCAGCAGCTTAGCTGGAACTCACGCAGATACGAAGTATTTT. This encodes CASSLAGTHADTKYF.

The chain couples TRBV11-2 to TRBJ1-4, with no clear D. V was shortened by 5 bases and J by 8 bases, with 15 bases between the two germline ends. The V gene's germline CDR1 is SGHAT and CDR2 FQNNGV. This CDR3 has 14 residues. This chain's CDR3 is CASSQAPRAEKLFF. The DNA of the CDR3 is TGTGCCAGCAGCCAAGCCCCGAGGGCCGAAAAACTGTTTTTT.

The gene calls are TRBV7-2 and TRBJ2-1, with 9 bases matching TRBD2. Trimming cost V 4 bases and J 8 bases; bases outside gene matches: 6. The CDR3 has 14 residues. The germline V gene encodes CDR1 SGHTA and CDR2 FQGNSA. The CDR3 DNA reads TGTGCCAGCAGCTCGGGACTAGCTTCAGATGAGCAGTTCTTC. This sequence encodes CASSSGLASDEQFF.